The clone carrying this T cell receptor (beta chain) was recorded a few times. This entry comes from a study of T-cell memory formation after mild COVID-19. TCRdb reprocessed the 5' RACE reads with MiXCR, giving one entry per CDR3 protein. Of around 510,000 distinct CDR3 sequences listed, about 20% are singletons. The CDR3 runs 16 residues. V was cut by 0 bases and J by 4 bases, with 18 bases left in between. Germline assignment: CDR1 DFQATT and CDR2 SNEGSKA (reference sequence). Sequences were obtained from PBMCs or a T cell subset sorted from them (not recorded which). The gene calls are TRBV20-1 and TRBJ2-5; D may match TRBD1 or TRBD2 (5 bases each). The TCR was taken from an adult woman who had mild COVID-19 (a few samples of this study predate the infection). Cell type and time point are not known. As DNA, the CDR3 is TGCAGTGCTAGAGACCCCCGGATGCAGGGACCAGAGACCCAGTACTTC. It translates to CSARDPRMQGPETQYF.